The 6 T cell receptor beta chains presented below share a single source sample, sequenced in a study of blood T cells in healthy people across ages. For the second PCR, which ran for about 7 to 12 cycles, a sample-barcoded 5' primer and a J-beta primer mix were used. TCRdb analysed the 5' RACE reads with MiXCR anew, one entry per CDR3 protein. Among approximately 810,000 distinct CDR3 sequences, 25% to 35% were seen once, and the ten largest hold 15% to 20%. Sequences were obtained from blood. Source of these receptors: a woman older than 75 in good health.

Worth noting for this clonotype: A clone one base away is much larger, so this may be a read error. This chain uses TRBV6-5 with TRBJ2-3, with TRBD2 as a possible D gene (5 bases). The CDR3 is 16 residues long. The V and J ends lost 3 bases and 3 bases respectively, with 16 bases between them. Germline V gene sequence: CDR1 MNHEY, CDR2 SVGAGI. The CDR3 loop is CASSYSPGRITDTQYF. Written as DNA, the CDR3 is TGTGCCAGCAGTTATTCGCCGGGGAGAATTACAGATACGCAGTATTTT.

Comments on this clonotype: One base away lies a much larger clone, so this may be a sequencing read error. The chain combines TRBV6-4 with TRBJ2-3; perhaps TRBD2 as D (5 bases). This CDR3 region has 15 residues. CDR1 and CDR2 (germline): MRHNA, SNTAGT. The CDR3: CASSDSSVSTNTQYF. DNA of the CDR3: TGTGCCAGCAGTGACTCTAGCGTGAGCACAAATACGCAGTATTTT.

The rearrangement joins TRBV7-2 to TRBJ2-3; 11 bases agree with TRBD2. The CDR3 is 15 residues long. Germline-derived CDR1 and CDR2 are SGHTA and FQGNSA. Trimming took 2 bases from V and 4 from J; bases not matched to a gene: 2. The CDR3 loop reads CASSLRLAGPDTQYF. The CDR3 DNA reads as TGTGCCAGCAGCTTACGACTAGCGGGGCCAGATACGCAGTATTTT. Combining the CDR3 with reference TRBV7-2 and TRBJ2-3 gives the whole variable domain GAGVSQSPSNKVTEKGKDVELRCDPISGHTALYWYRQSLGQGLEFLIYFQGNSAPDKSGLPSDRFSAERTGGSVSTLTIQRTQQEDSAVYLCASSLRLAGPDTQYFGPGTRLTVL.

There are a few counts of this clonotype. The chain combines TRBV7-2 with TRBJ1-2; tentative D call: TRBD1 (5 bases). Germline V gene data show CDR1 as SGHTA and CDR2 as FQGNSA. Between the trimmed V and J ends, which lost 0 bases and 0 bases, there was a span of 8 bases. CDR3 size: 15 residues. The CDR3 region is CASSLADRSNYGYTF. CDR3 bases: TGTGCCAGCAGCTTAGCCGACAGATCTAACTATGGCTACACCTTC.

This clonotype came up many times. The gene calls are TRBV6-6 and TRBJ2-6; 7 bases are shared with TRBD2. Losses at the gene ends were 6 bases for V and 3 bases for J; bases not matched to a gene: 8. Germline V gene lookup returns CDR1 MNHNY and CDR2 SVGAGI (reference sequence). There are 16 residues in the CDR3. The CDR3 sequence: CASRPGGASGANVLTF. The CDR3 coding sequence is TGTGCCAGCAGACCGGGGGGAGCCAGTGGGGCCAACGTCCTGACTTTC.

This clonotype has at least ten counts. The chain uses TRBV6-5 and TRBJ1-2; D not certain. Between the trimmed V and J ends, which lost 0 bases and 3 bases, there was a span of 17 bases. The CDR3 has 17 amino acids. Germline V CDR1 and CDR2: MNHEY, SVGAGI. The CDR3 loop is CASSYSRAGRNYYGYTF. CDR3 bases: TGTGCCAGCAGTTACTCGAGGGCCGGCAGAAACTACTATGGCTACACCTTC.